The 30 T cell receptor beta chains given below trace back to one sample, sequenced in a study of blood T cells in healthy people across ages. Primers used in a second PCR of roughly 7 to 12 cycles were a sample-barcoded 5' primer and a J-beta primer mix. TCRdb re-analysed the 5' RACE reads in MiXCR, keeping a single row per CDR3 protein. This table has around 780,000 distinct CDR3 sequences, around three fifths appearing once. Sequenced material: blood. These receptors all come from a man between 35 and 55 years old in good health.

Note on this clonotype: A much more abundant neighbour one base away suggests this may be a read error. The V and J genes are TRBV9 and TRBJ2-6, with D unclear. In germline, CDR1 is SGDLS, CDR2 YYNGEE. The CDR3 length is 18 residues. This chain's CDR3 is CANSVSEPWSYVSNVLTF. The CDR3 region has the DNA TGTGCCAACAGCGTGTCCGAACCCTGGTCATATGTGTCCAACGTCCTGACTTTC.

This chain uses TRBV4-1 with TRBJ2-1; D is possibly TRBD1 or TRBD2 (5 bases each). This CDR3 has 17 residues. Looked up from germline, CDR1 is MGHRA and CDR2 is YSYEKL. V gave up 4 bases and J gave up 2 bases, with 18 bases separating them. The CDR3: CASSPPVGDPTYNEQFF. CDR3 coding DNA: TGCGCCAGCAGCCCTCCGGTAGGGGACCCTACCTACAATGAGCAGTTCTTC.

This chain connects TRBV24-1 to TRBJ2-5; 8 bases map to TRBD2. Per germline, CDR1 KGHDR and CDR2 SFDVKD. V dropped 1 base and J dropped 11; count of bases not matched to a gene: 11. The CDR3 consists of 15 residues. CDR3 nucleotide sequence: TGTGCCACCAGTGATTTAAGCGGGAGTTCCGATGAGCAGTACTTC. Protein: CATSDLSGSSDEQYF.

The chain employs TRBV7-2 and TRBJ1-1; D remains ambiguous. The V gene lost 4 bases and the J gene lost 1 base, with 13 bases spanning the gap. This CDR3 has 15 amino acids. In germline, CDR1 is SGHTA, CDR2 FQGNSA. CDR3 loop: CASSWADQPNTEAFF. CDR3 DNA: TGTGCCAGCAGCTGGGCGGATCAGCCGAACACTGAAGCTTTCTTT.

The V call is TRBV24-1, the J call TRBJ2-5; D gene ambiguous. The V and J ends lost 3 bases and 2 bases respectively, with 9 bases between them. CDR3 length equals 14 residues. From germline, CDR1 is KGHDR and CDR2 SFDVKD. The CDR3 loop reads CATSDADGQETQYF. The CDR3 region has the DNA TGTGCCACCAGTGATGCGGACGGGCAAGAGACCCAGTACTTC.

In its sample, this clonotype was seen many times. The chain joins TRBV28 to TRBJ2-3, with 7 bases fitting TRBD1. The length of the CDR3 is 16 residues. J gave up 0 bases and V 5 bases, and 8 bases lay outside the gene matches. CDR1 and CDR2 from the germline V gene are MDHEN and SYDVKM. CDR3 loop: CASSKWTGRSTDTQYF. For the CDR3, the DNA is TGTGCCAGCAGTAAGTGGACAGGTCGAAGCACAGATACGCAGTATTTT.

The J gene is TRBJ1-1, the V gene TRBV6-5, with TRBD1 matching 9 bases. The CDR3 runs to 15 residues. Germline CDR1 and CDR2: MNHEY and SVGAGI. The J segment lost 5 bases and the V segment lost 0 bases, leaving 4 bases of the junction unmatched. CDR3 DNA sequence: TGTGCCAGCAGTTACTCAGGGACAGGGAGAACTGAAGCTTTCTTT. Translated: CASSYSGTGRTEAFF.

The chain recombines TRBV6-5 with TRBJ2-1; TRBD2 agrees at 10 bases. The CDR3 is 17 residues long. V lost 5 bases, J lost 5 bases, and 12 bases stayed unmatched. CDR1 and CDR2 (germline): MNHEY, SVGAGI. The CDR3 loop reads CASSNYPGTSAHNEQFF. The DNA of the CDR3 is TGTGCCAGCAGTAACTACCCCGGGACTAGCGCCCACAATGAGCAGTTCTTC.

This chain connects TRBV2 to TRBJ2-5; D is perhaps TRBD2 (6 bases). The germline CDR1 and CDR2 sequences are SNHLY and FYNNEI. CDR3 length equals 12 residues. Trimming left V 6 bases short and J 2 bases short, with 7 bases between. CDR3 nucleotides: TGTGCCAGCAGAGGAGGGCAAGAGACCCAGTACTTC. It translates to CASRGGQETQYF.

The chain is built from TRBV24-1 and TRBJ2-3; tentatively, D is TRBD1 (8 bases). V was clipped by 3 bases and J by 6 bases, with 18 bases between them. The CDR3 sequence is 16 residues long. Germline CDR1 is KGHDR and CDR2 is SFDVKD. The CDR3 region is CATSDTHRGGKDTQYF. DNA of the CDR3: TGTGCCACCAGTGATACCCACAGGGGGGGTAAGGATACGCAGTATTTT.

In this sample, this clonotype turned up a few times. The rearrangement links TRBV20-1 to TRBJ2-3; 10 positions agree with TRBD2. Germline trimming cut 6 bases from V and 3 bases from J; bases unmatched to any gene: 9. Germline V gene data show CDR1 as DFQATT and CDR2 as SNEGSKA (reference sequence). CDR3 length: 15 amino acids. CDR3 sequence (DNA): TGCAGTGCGGATCCTACTAGCGGGGTTACAGATACGCAGTATTTT. It yields the protein CSADPTSGVTDTQYF.

V and J are TRBV7-9 and TRBJ1-2; D uncertain. The V and J ends lost 5 bases and 6 bases respectively, with 13 bases between them. Germline CDR1 is SEHNR and CDR2 is FQNEAQ (reference sequence). The CDR3 is 13 amino acids. The CDR3 region is CASSSGRQDGYTF. For the CDR3, the DNA is TGTGCCAGCAGCAGTGGGCGGCAGGATGGCTACACCTTC. Filled out from reference TRBV7-9 and TRBJ1-2, the complete variable domain reads DTGVSQNPRHKITKRGQNVTFRCDPISEHNRLYWYRQTLGQGPEFLTYFQNEAQLEKSRLLSDRFSAERPKGSFSTLEIQRTEQGDSAMYLCASSSGRQDGYTFGSGTRLTVV.

The V gene is TRBV20-1, the J gene TRBJ1-2, with D maybe TRBD1 (5 bases). With 1 base removed from V and 3 bases from J, the gap between germline ends came to 18 bases. Germline-derived CDR1 and CDR2 are DFQATT and SNEGSKA (reference sequence). The length of the CDR3 is 16 residues. This CDR3 is CSARVRWGLSDYGYTF. The CDR3 coding sequence is TGCAGTGCTAGAGTTCGATGGGGACTATCGGACTATGGCTACACCTTC.

The genes are TRBV20-1 and TRBJ2-3, with D perhaps matching TRBD2 (6 bases). Germline CDR1 DFQATT, CDR2 SNEGSKA (reference sequence). This CDR3 is built from 15 residues. Trimming took 1 base from V and 6 from J, leaving 17 bases between them. The CDR3 nucleotides read TGCAGTGCTAGAGTCCCCGGGGGTAAGCGGGATACGCAGTATTTT. Translating it yields CSARVPGGKRDTQYF.

This clonotype was counted between two and nine times. The chain links TRBV20-1 to TRBJ2-7; 8 nucleotides align to TRBD1. Losses at the gene ends were 0 bases for V and 0 bases for J; bases not matched to a gene: 4. This CDR3 has 15 amino acids. Per germline, CDR1 DFQATT and CDR2 SNEGSKA (reference sequence). CDR3 nucleotides: TGCAGTGCTAGAGATTCAGGACAGGGCTCCTACGAGCAGTACTTC. Translating gives CSARDSGQGSYEQYF.

This clonotype was found many times. The rearrangement links TRBV14 to TRBJ2-7; 10 nucleotides line up with TRBD1. CDR3 size: 14 residues. V trimming: 6 bases; J trimming: 3 bases; junction bases outside the gene matches: 5. Germline V gene lookup returns CDR1 SGHDN and CDR2 FVKESK. This CDR3 is CASSPGTGVYEQYF. The CDR3 DNA follows: TGTGCCAGCAGTCCGGGGACAGGGGTCTACGAGCAGTACTTC.

The chain recombines TRBV7-9 with TRBJ1-2; D remains ambiguous. The CDR3 extends over 20 amino acids. V lost 5 bases and J 8 bases, leaving 36 bases between the germline ends. Germline assignment: CDR1 SEHNR and CDR2 FQNEAQ (reference sequence). DNA of the CDR3: TGTGCCAGCAGCACTTGGGCGGCAAACCGGGATCAAATCTTGGGCATGGGCTACACCTTC. Translated, it gives CASSTWAANRDQILGMGYTF.

This chain joins TRBV11-2 and TRBJ2-7; 12 nucleotides match TRBD1. The trim removed 5 bases at V and 4 bases at J, leaving 6 bases unmatched. The germline V gene has CDR1 SGHAT and CDR2 FQNNGV. CDR3 length: 15 residues. The CDR3 loop reads CASSEGQGALYEQYF. The DNA for the CDR3 is TGTGCCAGCAGCGAGGGACAGGGGGCCCTATACGAGCAGTACTTC.

In its sample, this clonotype was seen a few times. The genes are TRBV20-1 and TRBJ2-5; 9 bases are a match to TRBD2. V lost 3 bases to trimming and J lost 4 bases; unmatched junction nucleotides: 15. This CDR3 has 17 amino acids. Germline V lookup: CDR1 DFQATT, CDR2 SNEGSKA (reference sequence). CDR3 sequence (DNA): TGCAGTGCTAGCCTCTCCGTCGGCGGGAGGGCCGGAGAGACCCAGTACTTC. Translated, it gives CSASLSVGGRAGETQYF.

The chain carries TRBV10-3 and TRBJ1-1, with a tentative D call TRBD1 (6 bases). The CDR3 totals 14 residues. The V gene lost 3 bases and the J gene lost 4 bases, with 12 bases spanning the gap. The germline gives CDR1 ENHRY, CDR2 SYGVKD. CDR3 in DNA: TGTGCCATCAGTGAAGGACAGACGACCACTGAAGCTTTCTTT. Its protein is CAISEGQTTTEAFF.

The chain links TRBV29-1 to TRBJ1-1; D unresolved. V gave up 5 bases and J gave up 10 bases, with 11 bases separating them. This CDR3 has 10 amino acids. CDR1 and CDR2 (germline): SQVTM, ANQGSEA. The CDR3 region is CSVMQVVAFF. For the CDR3, the DNA is TGCAGCGTTATGCAGGTGGTAGCTTTCTTT.

This clonotype has a count of ten or more. The chain is built from TRBV25-1 and TRBJ1-2, with D perhaps TRBD1 (5 bases). Germline V CDR1 and CDR2: MGHDK, SYGVNS. CDR3 size: 14 residues. The V and J ends lost 3 bases and 4 bases respectively, with 12 bases between them. As DNA, the CDR3 is TGTGCCAGCAGTGATCAGGGACCTTCCTATGGCTACACCTTC. This encodes CASSDQGPSYGYTF.

The CDR3 sequence is CASSQVISSGGEETQYF. CDR3 in DNA: TGTGCCAGCAGCCAAGTAATCTCAAGTGGAGGGGAAGAGACCCAGTACTTC. The chain joins TRBV4-2 to TRBJ2-5; D perhaps matches TRBD2 (6 bases). The CDR3 has 17 residues. Germline V lookup: CDR1 LGHNA, CDR2 YNFKEQ. Trimming cost V 1 base and J 3 bases, with 18 bases left between them.

This chain joins TRBV2 and TRBJ2-7; D unclear. The CDR3 runs 14 residues. CDR1 is SNHLY, CDR2 FYNNEI, per germline. Trimming left V 7 bases short and J 6 bases short, with 19 bases between. The CDR3 protein is CASTADGPRTEQYF. CDR3 nucleotides: TGTGCCAGCACCGCAGACGGGCCAAGGACCGAGCAGTACTTC.

V gene TRBV11-3 combines with J gene TRBJ2-2; the D gene is possibly TRBD1 (5 bases). The CDR3 is made up of 13 amino acids. The germline CDR1 and CDR2 sequences are SGHNT and YENEEA. Trimming pared 0 bases from V and 6 bases from J, leaving 5 bases between. CDR3 sequence: CASSLETAGELFF. For the CDR3, the DNA is TGTGCCAGCAGCTTAGAGACAGCCGGGGAGCTGTTTTTT.

The chain links TRBV27 to TRBJ2-7; TRBD2 matches at 8 bases. This CDR3 has 15 residues. The V gene end was trimmed by 3 bases and the J gene end by 4 bases; junction bases not matched to a gene: 8. Germline V gene data show CDR1 as MNHEY and CDR2 as SMNVEV (reference sequence). CDR3 protein: CASSFKTSGTYEQYF. The CDR3 DNA sequence: TGTGCCAGCAGTTTTAAAACTAGCGGCACGTACGAGCAGTACTTC.

The table lists this clonotype with a few counts. The rearrangement uses TRBV5-1 and TRBJ2-1; TRBD2 agrees at 10 bases. The CDR3 sequence is 16 residues long. Looked up from germline, CDR1 is SGHRS and CDR2 is YFSETQ. With V trimmed by 0 bases and J by 5 bases, 5 bases remained unmatched. CDR3 sequence reads: CASSLDGGLADNEQFF. The CDR3 DNA sequence: TGCGCCAGCAGCTTGGATGGTGGACTAGCGGACAATGAGCAGTTCTTC. The whole variable domain, remainder taken from reference TRBV5-1 and TRBJ2-1, is KAGVTQTPRYLIKTRGQQVTLSCSPISGHRSVSWYQQTPGQGLQFLFEYFSETQRNKGNFPGRFSGRQFSNSRSEMNVSTLELGDSALYLCASSLDGGLADNEQFFGPGTRLTVL.

The rearrangement links TRBV19 to TRBJ2-5, with 7 bases matching TRBD1. Gene TRBJ2-7 matches the end of the DNA better, so the J call may be wrong. CDR1 is LNHDA, CDR2 SQIVND, per germline (reference sequence). This CDR3 spans 13 amino acids. The CDR3 DNA follows: TGTGCCAGTAGCACAGGGGTAGAGTACGAGCAGTACTTC. Its protein is CASSTGVEYEQYF.

The chain recombines TRBV29-1 with TRBJ2-5, with TRBD1 identical over 8 bases. The V and J ends lost 3 bases and 11 bases, in that order; junction bases with no gene match: 17. This CDR3 region has 15 residues. The germline V gene has CDR1 SQVTM and CDR2 ANQGSEA. CDR3 DNA sequence: TGCAGCGTTGAGAGGGGGGCAGGGGGCAGTCCTGAGCAGTACTTC. Amino acids: CSVERGAGGSPEQYF.

The V and J genes are TRBV4-3 and TRBJ2-1, with 11 nucleotides matching TRBD2. The ends lost 4 bases at V and 6 bases at J; junction bases unmatched: 11. The CDR3 runs 17 residues. The germline V gene has CDR1 LGHNA and CDR2 YSLEER. The CDR3 bases are TGCGCCAGCAGCCGAGACTTACTAGCGGGAGAGATCAATGAGCAGTTCTTC. Its protein is CASSRDLLAGEINEQFF.